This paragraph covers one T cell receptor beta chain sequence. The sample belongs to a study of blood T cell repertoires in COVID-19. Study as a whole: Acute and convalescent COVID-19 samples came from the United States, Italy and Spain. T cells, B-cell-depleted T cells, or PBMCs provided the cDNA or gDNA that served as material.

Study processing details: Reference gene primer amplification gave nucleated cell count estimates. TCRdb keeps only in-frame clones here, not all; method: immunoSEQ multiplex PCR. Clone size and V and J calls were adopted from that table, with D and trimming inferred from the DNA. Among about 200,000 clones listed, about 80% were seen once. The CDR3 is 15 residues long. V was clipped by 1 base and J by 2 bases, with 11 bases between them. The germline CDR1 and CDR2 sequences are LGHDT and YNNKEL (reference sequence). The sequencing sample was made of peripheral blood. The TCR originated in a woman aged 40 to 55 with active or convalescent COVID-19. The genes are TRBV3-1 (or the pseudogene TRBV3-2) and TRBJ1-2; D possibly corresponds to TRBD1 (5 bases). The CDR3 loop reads CASSQAQGNNYGYTF. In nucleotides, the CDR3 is TGTGCCAGCAGCCAAGCTCAGGGCAACAACTATGGCTACACCTTC.